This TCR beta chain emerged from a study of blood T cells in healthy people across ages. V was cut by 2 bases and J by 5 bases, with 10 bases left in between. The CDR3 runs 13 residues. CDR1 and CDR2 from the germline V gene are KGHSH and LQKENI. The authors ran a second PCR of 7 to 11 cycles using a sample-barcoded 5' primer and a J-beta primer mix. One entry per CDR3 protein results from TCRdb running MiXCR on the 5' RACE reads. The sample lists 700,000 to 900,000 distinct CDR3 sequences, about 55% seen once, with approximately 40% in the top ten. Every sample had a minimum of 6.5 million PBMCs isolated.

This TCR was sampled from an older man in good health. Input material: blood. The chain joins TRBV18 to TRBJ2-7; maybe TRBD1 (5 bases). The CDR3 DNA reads TGTGCCAGCTCACCATCTTCAGGGAACGAGCAGTACTTC. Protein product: CASSPSSGNEQYF.